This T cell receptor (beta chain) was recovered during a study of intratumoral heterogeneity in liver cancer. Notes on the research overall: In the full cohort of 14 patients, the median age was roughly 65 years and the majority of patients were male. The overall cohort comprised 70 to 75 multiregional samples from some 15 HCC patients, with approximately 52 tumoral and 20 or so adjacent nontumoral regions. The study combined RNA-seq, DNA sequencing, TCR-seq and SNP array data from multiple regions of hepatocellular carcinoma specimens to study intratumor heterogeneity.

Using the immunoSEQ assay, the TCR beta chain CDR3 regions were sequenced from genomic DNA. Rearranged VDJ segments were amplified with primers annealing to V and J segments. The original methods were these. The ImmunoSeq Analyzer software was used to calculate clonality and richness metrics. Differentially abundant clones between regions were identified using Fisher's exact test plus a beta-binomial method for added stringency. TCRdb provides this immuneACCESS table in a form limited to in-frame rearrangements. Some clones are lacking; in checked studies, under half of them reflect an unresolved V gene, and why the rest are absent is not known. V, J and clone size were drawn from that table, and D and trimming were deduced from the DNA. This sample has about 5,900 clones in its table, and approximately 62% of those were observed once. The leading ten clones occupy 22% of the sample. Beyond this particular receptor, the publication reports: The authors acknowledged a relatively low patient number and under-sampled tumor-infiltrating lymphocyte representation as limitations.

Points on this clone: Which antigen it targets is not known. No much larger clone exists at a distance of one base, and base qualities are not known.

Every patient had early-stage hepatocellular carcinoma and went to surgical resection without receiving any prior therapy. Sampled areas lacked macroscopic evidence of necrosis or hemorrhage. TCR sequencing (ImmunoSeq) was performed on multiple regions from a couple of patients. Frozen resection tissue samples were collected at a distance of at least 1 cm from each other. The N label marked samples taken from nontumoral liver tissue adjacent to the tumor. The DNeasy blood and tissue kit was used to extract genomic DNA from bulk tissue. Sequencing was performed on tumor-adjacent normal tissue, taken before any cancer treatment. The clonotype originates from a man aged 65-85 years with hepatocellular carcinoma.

CDR3 loop: CSVSRTPTGTDTQYF. The DNA sequence is given as TGCAGCGTCTCTCGGACCCCCACGGGAACAGATACGCAGTATTTT. The rearrangement combines TRBV29-1 with TRBJ2-3; D gene: possibly TRBD2, on 5 matching bases. CDR1 SQVTM and CDR2 ANQGSEA are derived from the germline V gene. From its cysteine to its phenylalanine, the CDR3 spans 15 amino acids. The read is trimmed to its CDR3 DNA, 45 bases read in frame from base 1. Deletion took 6 bases off V and 3 bases off J, with a span of 19 bases between the germline ends.